Shown below are 22 T cell receptor beta chains from a single sample sequenced in a study of blood T cell repertoires in COVID-19. Repertoires were generated with immunoSEQ multiplex PCR, while TCRdb's copy carries only in-frame clones and drops some. Of roughly 380,000 clones in the sample, 75% to 90% are singletons; the top ten hold 1.5% to 1.8%. Sequencing input: peripheral blood. The receptors shown here come from a woman between 40 and 55 years old with COVID-19, enrolled during active disease.

The V call is TRBV5-1, the J call TRBJ1-1, with D uncertain. With 0 bases removed from V and 1 base from J, the gap between germline ends came to 7 bases. The germline V gene has CDR1 SGHRS and CDR2 YFSETQ. The CDR3 is made up of 14 amino acids. This CDR3 reads CASSLVGPNTEAFF. For the CDR3, the DNA is TGCGCCAGCAGCTTGGTTGGCCCGAACACTGAAGCTTTCTTT.

The rearrangement joins TRBV12-5 to TRBJ1-1; D possibly corresponds to TRBD1 (6 bases). V was shortened by 1 base and J by 2 bases, with 14 bases between the two germline ends. Germline-derived CDR1 and CDR2 are LGHNT and FRNRAP. The CDR3 is 16 residues long. The CDR3 DNA is TGTGCTAGTGGTTTGGCCACCGGGGGGGCTAACACTGAAGCTTTCTTT. Protein product: CASGLATGGANTEAFF.

The CDR3: CASSPQTVNTEAFF. The CDR3 nucleotides are TGTGCCAGTAGTCCCCAGACAGTGAACACTGAAGCTTTCTTT. The chain links TRBV19 to TRBJ1-1, with D possibly TRBD1 on 5 matching bases. This CDR3 spans 14 amino acids. The V end was cut by 5 bases, the J end by 0 bases, with 10 bases between. Looked up from germline, CDR1 is LNHDA and CDR2 is SQIVND (reference sequence). Full variable domain (rest looked up from reference TRBV19 and TRBJ1-1): DGGITQSPKYLFRKEGQNVTLSCEQNLNHDAMYWYRQDPGQGLRLIYYSQIVNDFQKGDIAEGYSVSREKKESFPLTVTSAQKNPTAFYLCASSPQTVNTEAFFGQGTRLTVV.

The chain is built from TRBV4-3 and TRBJ2-6; the D is unclear. Looked up from germline, CDR1 is LGHNA and CDR2 is YSLEER. With 0 bases removed from V and 4 bases from J, the gap between germline ends came to 7 bases. The CDR3 is 15 amino acids. The CDR3 here is CASSQDLGGANVLTF. DNA for the CDR3: TGCGCCAGCAGCCAAGATCTTGGCGGGGCCAACGTCCTGACTTTC.

The J gene is TRBJ1-1, the V gene TRBV28, with D unresolved. Germline assignment: CDR1 MDHEN and CDR2 SYDVKM. This CDR3 spans 11 amino acids. Trimming shortened V by 5 bases and J by 6 bases, and 7 bases separated the two germline ends. For the CDR3, the DNA is TGTGCCAGCAGTGGAGTCCCTGAAGCTTTCTTT. This encodes CASSGVPEAFF.

This CDR3 reads CASSRSGGTLTEAFF. The CDR3 nucleotides read TGTGCCAGCAGCAGATCGGGGGGGACCCTCACTGAAGCTTTCTTT. The V and J genes are TRBV5-4 and TRBJ1-1; possibly TRBD1 for D (5 bases). The germline V gene encodes CDR1 SGHNT and CDR2 YYREEE (reference sequence). V dropped 4 bases and J dropped 4 bases, with 17 bases sitting between them. This CDR3 has 15 residues.

The sample holds one count of this clone. V is TRBV6-1 and J is TRBJ2-1; possible D gene TRBD2, 6 bases. V lost 3 bases and J 2 bases, leaving 26 bases between the germline ends. CDR3 length equals 20 residues. The germline V gene encodes CDR1 MNHNS and CDR2 SASEGT. The DNA for the CDR3 is TGTGCCAGCAGTGACAGACCTCGTATCCCTCTAGCGCCTACCTACAATGAGCAGTTCTTC. Amino acid sequence: CASSDRPRIPLAPTYNEQFF.

The V call is TRBV30, the J call TRBJ2-5; D possibly corresponds to TRBD1 (5 bases). The V end lost 0 bases, the J end lost 2 bases, and 10 bases lay between the germline ends. CDR1 GTSNPN and CDR2 SVGIG come from the germline V gene (reference sequence). CDR3 length: 14 residues. The CDR3 spells CAWSVAGWQETQYF. The CDR3 bases are TGTGCCTGGAGTGTAGCAGGGTGGCAAGAGACCCAGTACTTC.

The chain employs TRBV9 and TRBJ2-7, with TRBD1 identical over 8 bases. Germline lookup yields CDR1 SGDLS and CDR2 YYNGEE. Trimming at V came to 0 bases and at J to 3 bases, leaving 2 bases not matched to a gene. There are 14 residues in the CDR3. CDR3 coding DNA: TGTGCCAGCAGCGTAGCAGACAGGGGCTACGAGCAGTACTTC. Its protein is CASSVADRGYEQYF.

The DNA of the CDR3 is TGTGCCAGCAGTTACTACTTCGGGCGGACAGGAGATACGCAGTATTTT. This gives the protein CASSYYFGRTGDTQYF. The J gene is TRBJ2-3, the V gene TRBV6-5, with TRBD1 matching over 7 bases. The germline CDR1 and CDR2 sequences are MNHEY and SVGAGI. The CDR3 totals 16 residues. Trimming cost V 1 base and J 5 bases; bases outside gene matches: 9.

The V gene is TRBV7-2, the J gene TRBJ2-7, with 9 positions matching TRBD1. Germline CDR1 is SGHTA and CDR2 is FQGNSA. Unmatched junction bases numbered 7, after V lost 9 bases and J lost 1 base. CDR3 size: 14 residues. The DNA for the CDR3 is TGTGCCAGTACGTGGGGGACAGGGTCCTACGAGCAGTACTTC. Amino acid sequence: CASTWGTGSYEQYF.

The rearrangement joins TRBV19 to TRBJ1-6; TRBD1 might be the D (5 bases). The V end was cut by 6 bases, the J end by 8 bases, with 17 bases between. Germline CDR1 and CDR2: LNHDA and SQIVND (reference sequence). The CDR3 sequence is 15 residues long. The CDR3 DNA reads TGTGCCAGTAGCCGAGGACAACTAAGGGATTCACCCCTCCACTTT. This translates into CASSRGQLRDSPLHF. Full variable domain (outside the CDR3, taken from reference TRBV19 and TRBJ1-6): DGGITQSPKYLFRKEGQNVTLSCEQNLNHDAMYWYRQDPGQGLRLIYYSQIVNDFQKGDIAEGYSVSREKKESFPLTVTSAQKNPTAFYLCASSRGQLRDSPLHFGNGTRLTVT.

The chain couples TRBV7-2 to TRBJ1-1; D not certain. The germline gives CDR1 SGHTA, CDR2 FQGNSA. This CDR3 is 14 amino acids long. V lost 5 bases to trimming and J lost 0 bases, with 10 bases between them. CDR3 in DNA: TGTGCCAGCAGCGCCGCGACATTGAACACTGAAGCTTTCTTT. Encoded protein: CASSAATLNTEAFF.

The chain is built from TRBV21-1 and TRBJ1-4; TRBD1 is the table's D call and was not checked against the DNA. TRBV21-1 is deemed a pseudogene. The CDR3 totals 18 residues. The CDR3 protein is CASSVRWVSAGGNEKLFF. The CDR3 DNA follows: TGTGCCAGCAGCGTACGATGGGTTTCGGCAGGGGGAAATGAAAAACTGTTTTTT.

The V gene is TRBV5-1, the J gene TRBJ2-7, with D possibly TRBD2 on 5 matching bases. CDR1 and CDR2 (germline): SGHRS, YFSETQ. CDR3 length: 14 amino acids. V gave up 4 bases and J gave up 1 base, with 12 bases separating them. The CDR3 DNA is TGCGCCAGCAGCCCCCGGGGAGCTTCCTACGAGCAGTACTTC. Encoded protein: CASSPRGASYEQYF. The full variable domain, with the rest looked up from reference TRBV5-1 and TRBJ2-7, is KAGVTQTPRYLIKTRGQQVTLSCSPISGHRSVSWYQQTPGQGLQFLFEYFSETQRNKGNFPGRFSGRQFSNSRSEMNVSTLELGDSALYLCASSPRGASYEQYFGPGTRLTVT.

This chain joins TRBV7-9 and TRBJ2-1, with 8 bases matching TRBD1. This CDR3 has 14 residues. Trimming cost V 5 bases and J 8 bases; bases outside gene matches: 8. Per germline, CDR1 SEHNR and CDR2 FQNEAQ (reference sequence). The CDR3 bases are TGTGCCAGCAGCCCTAGACAGGGGTACGATGAGCAGTTCTTC. This encodes CASSPRQGYDEQFF.

The chain has TRBV7-9 and TRBJ2-7; weak D call: TRBD1 (6 bases). The CDR3 has 13 residues. V was trimmed by 2 bases and J by 3 bases, leaving 8 bases between them. Germline-derived CDR1 and CDR2 are SEHNR and FQNEAQ (reference sequence). CDR3 nucleotides: TGTGCCAGCAGCTTAAACAGGGTCTACGAGCAGTACTTC. This translates into CASSLNRVYEQYF.

This clone has only a few counts. The chain is built from TRBV14 and TRBJ1-6; 9 bases fit TRBD1. Germline V gene data show CDR1 as SGHDN and CDR2 as FVKESK. This CDR3 spans 16 amino acids. The V segment lost 1 base and the J segment 9 bases; nucleotides outside the gene matches: 7. The CDR3 DNA reads TGTGCCAGCAGCCAAGGAGAGGACAGGGGAGGTTCACCCCTCCACTTT. Protein sequence: CASSQGEDRGGSPLHF.

The V call is TRBV27, the J call TRBJ1-1, with TRBD1 matching 9 bases. CDR3 length equals 14 residues. V dropped 1 base and J dropped 5; count of bases not matched to a gene: 2. Germline lookup yields CDR1 MNHEY and CDR2 SMNVEV (reference sequence). CDR3 region: CASSLYRGQTEAFF. CDR3 coding DNA: TGTGCCAGCAGTTTATACAGGGGGCAAACTGAAGCTTTCTTT.

This chain uses TRBV3-1 (or the pseudogene TRBV3-2) with TRBJ1-6; 8 nucleotides line up with TRBD1. Germline CDR1 is LGHDT and CDR2 is YNNKEL (reference sequence). CDR3 length equals 15 residues. V trimming: 1 base; J trimming: 11 bases; junction bases outside the gene matches: 7. The CDR3, as DNA: TGTGCCAGCAGCCAAGTGGATGCGACAGGGGCACCCCTCCACTTT. It codes for CASSQVDATGAPLHF.

V and J are TRBV9 and TRBJ2-5; maybe TRBD1 (5 bases). Per the germline V gene, CDR1 is SGDLS and CDR2 is YYNGEE. The V end was cut by 0 bases, the J end by 1 base, with 7 bases between. The CDR3 has 14 amino acids. The CDR3 DNA follows: TGTGCCAGCAGCGTAGGACAGCCCCAAGAGACCCAGTACTTC. It translates to CASSVGQPQETQYF. Full variable domain (remainder filled in from reference TRBV9 and TRBJ2-5): DSGVTQTPKHLITATGQRVTLRCSPRSGDLSVYWYQQSLDQGLQFLIQYYNGEERAKGNILERFSAQQFPDLHSELNLSSLELGDSALYFCASSVGQPQETQYFGPGTRLLVL.

As for this clone: The sample contains more than one DNA sequence encoding this CDR3. The chain recombines TRBV5-1 with TRBJ1-1; D unresolved. The V and J ends lost 0 bases and 2 bases respectively, with 8 bases between them. Germline V CDR1 and CDR2: SGHRS, YFSETQ. This CDR3 comprises 14 residues. CDR3 coding DNA: TGCGCCAGCAGCTTGGGACAAAGAAACACTGAAGCTTTCTTT. Residues: CASSLGQRNTEAFF.